Sequencing of this T cell receptor (beta chain) was carried out in a study of blood T cell repertoires in COVID-19. Across the study: Sample material is recorded as cDNA or gDNA derived from T cells, B-cell-depleted T cells, or PBMCs.

Per germline, CDR1 MGHRA and CDR2 YSYEKL. This CDR3 is built from 18 residues. V dropped 4 bases and J dropped 9; count of bases not matched to a gene: 17. Libraries were prepared by immunoSEQ multiplex PCR; TCRdb keeps only in-frame clonotypes and omits some of them. The sample holds over 200,000 clones, 80% to 90% seen once. Enrolled through a virtual design, the participants were between roughly 18 and 100 years of age and came from some 25 US areas. The sample taken for sequencing was PBMCs or T cells enriched from blood (not recorded which). The chain combines TRBV4-1 with TRBJ2-1, with 11 bases fitting TRBD2. This TCR was sampled from a woman aged 50 to 60 who had recovered from COVID-19. In nucleotides, the CDR3 is TGCGCCAGCAGCCTCTACATTAGCGGGAGGGCCGAGTTCGGTGAGCAGTTCTTC. Amino acids: CASSLYISGRAEFGEQFF.